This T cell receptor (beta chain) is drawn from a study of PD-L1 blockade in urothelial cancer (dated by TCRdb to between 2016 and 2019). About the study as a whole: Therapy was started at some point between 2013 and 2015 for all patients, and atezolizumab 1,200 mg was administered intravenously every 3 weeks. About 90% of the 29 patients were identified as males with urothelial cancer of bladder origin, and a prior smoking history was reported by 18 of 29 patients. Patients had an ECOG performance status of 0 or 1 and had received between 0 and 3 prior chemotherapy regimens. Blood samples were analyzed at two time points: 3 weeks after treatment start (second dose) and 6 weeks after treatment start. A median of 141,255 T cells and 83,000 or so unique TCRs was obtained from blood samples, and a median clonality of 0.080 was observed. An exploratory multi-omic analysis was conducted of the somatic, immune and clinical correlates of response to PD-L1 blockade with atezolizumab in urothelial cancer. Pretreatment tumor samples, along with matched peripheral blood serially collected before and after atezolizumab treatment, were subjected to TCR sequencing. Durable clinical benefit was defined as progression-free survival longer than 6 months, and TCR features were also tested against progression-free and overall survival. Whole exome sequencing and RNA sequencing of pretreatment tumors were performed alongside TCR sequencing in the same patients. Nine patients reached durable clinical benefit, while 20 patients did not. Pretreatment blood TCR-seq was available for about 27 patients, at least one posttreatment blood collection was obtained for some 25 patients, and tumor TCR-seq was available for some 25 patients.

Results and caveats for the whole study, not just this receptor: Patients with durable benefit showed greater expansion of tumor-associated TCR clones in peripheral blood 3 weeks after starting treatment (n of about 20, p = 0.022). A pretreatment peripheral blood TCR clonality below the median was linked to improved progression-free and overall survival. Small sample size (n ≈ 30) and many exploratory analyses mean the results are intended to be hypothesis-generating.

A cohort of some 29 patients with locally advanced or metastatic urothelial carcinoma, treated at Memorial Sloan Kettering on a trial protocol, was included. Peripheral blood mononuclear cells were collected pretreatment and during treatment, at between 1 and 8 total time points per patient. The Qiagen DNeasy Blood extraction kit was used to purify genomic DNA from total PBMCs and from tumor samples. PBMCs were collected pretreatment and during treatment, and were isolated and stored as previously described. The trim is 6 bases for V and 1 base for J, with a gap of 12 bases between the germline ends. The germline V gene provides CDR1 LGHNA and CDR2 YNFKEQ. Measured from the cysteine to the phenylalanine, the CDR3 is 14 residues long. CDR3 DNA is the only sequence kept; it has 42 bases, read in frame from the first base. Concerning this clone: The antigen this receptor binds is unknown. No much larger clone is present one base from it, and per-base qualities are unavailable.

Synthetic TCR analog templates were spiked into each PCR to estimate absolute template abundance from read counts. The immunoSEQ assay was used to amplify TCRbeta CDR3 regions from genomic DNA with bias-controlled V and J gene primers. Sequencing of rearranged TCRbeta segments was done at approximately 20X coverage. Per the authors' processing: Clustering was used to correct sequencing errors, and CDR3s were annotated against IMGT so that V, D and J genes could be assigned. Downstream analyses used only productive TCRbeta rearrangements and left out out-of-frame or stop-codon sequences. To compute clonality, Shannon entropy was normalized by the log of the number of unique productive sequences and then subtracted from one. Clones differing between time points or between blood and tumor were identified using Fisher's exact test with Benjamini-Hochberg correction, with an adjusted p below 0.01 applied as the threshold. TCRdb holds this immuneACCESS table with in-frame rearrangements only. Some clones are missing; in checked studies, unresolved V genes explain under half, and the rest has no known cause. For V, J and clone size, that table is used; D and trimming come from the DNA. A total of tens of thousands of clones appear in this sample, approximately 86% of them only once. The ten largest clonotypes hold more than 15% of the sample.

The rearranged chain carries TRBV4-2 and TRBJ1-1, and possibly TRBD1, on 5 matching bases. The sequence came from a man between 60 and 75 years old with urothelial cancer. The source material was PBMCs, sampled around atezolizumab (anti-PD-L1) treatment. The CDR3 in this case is CASRPSGGNTEAFF. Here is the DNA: TGTGCCAGCAGACCGTCGGGGGGGAACACTGAAGCTTTCTTT.